A selection of T cell receptor beta chains follows, all from one sample in a study of identifying expanded T cells in peripheral blood. Repertoires were generated with immunoSEQ multiplex PCR, while TCRdb's copy carries only in-frame clones and drops some. The sample carries 75,000 to 100,000 clones, around 89% recorded once. The sequenced sample was blood. The receptors were gathered from a person between 18 and 75 years old in good health. Each CDR3 is given with its conserved first and last residue. Each record gives: D gene, J gene, clone size, V gene, CDR3 DNA, CDR3 protein. D genes are given only for firm matches. Size is stated for part of the rows, as once, few or many counts, or as a class when the clone is expanded.

d_gene: NA
j_gene: TRBJ2-5
abundance: once
v_gene: TRBV6-5
CDR3nt: TGTGCCAGCAGCAACAACGCCCAGCGGGAGACCCAGTACTTC
CDR3aa: CASSNNAQRETQYF

d_gene: NA
j_gene: TRBJ2-7
abundance: NA
v_gene: TRBV5-1
CDR3nt: TGCGCCAGCAGCGGCGGTAGGAACTACGAGCAGTACTTC
CDR3aa: CASSGGRNYEQYF

d_gene: TRBD1
j_gene: TRBJ1-1
abundance: once
v_gene: TRBV4-3
CDR3nt: TGCGCCAGCAGCCAGGCAATCGGGCAGGGGGCAGACACTGAAGCTTTCTTT
CDR3aa: CASSQAIGQGADTEAFF

d_gene: NA
j_gene: TRBJ2-2
abundance: NA
v_gene: TRBV6-5
CDR3nt: TGTGCCAGCAGTTCGTACACCGGGGAGCTGTTTTTT
CDR3aa: CASSSYTGELFF

d_gene: NA
j_gene: TRBJ2-4
abundance: NA
v_gene: TRBV19
CDR3nt: TGTGCCAGTAGTACAACAGGACTAGCCAAAAACATTCAGTACTTC
CDR3aa: CASSTTGLAKNIQYF

d_gene: NA
j_gene: TRBJ2-5
abundance: NA
v_gene: TRBV9
CDR3nt: TGTGCCAGCAGCGTGGCCGGGACAGCCCTCGGGAGAGAGACCCAGTACTTC
CDR3aa: CASSVAGTALGRETQYF

d_gene: TRBD1
j_gene: TRBJ1-1
abundance: NA
v_gene: TRBV5-1
CDR3nt: TGCGCCAGCAGCATGGGGACAGGGGGCACTGAAGCTTTCTTT
CDR3aa: CASSMGTGGTEAFF

d_gene: NA
j_gene: TRBJ2-5
abundance: NA
v_gene: TRBV7-7
CDR3nt: TGTGCCAGCAGCCCCGGTTTTGGGGAGACCCAGTACTTC
CDR3aa: CASSPGFGETQYF

d_gene: NA
j_gene: TRBJ1-6
abundance: NA
v_gene: TRBV25-1
CDR3nt: TGTGCCAGCAGTGTTGGCTCCTATAATTCACCCCTCCACTTT
CDR3aa: CASSVGSYNSPLHF

d_gene: NA
j_gene: TRBJ1-3
abundance: NA
v_gene: TRBV4-3
CDR3nt: TGCGCCAGCAGCCCCCAGGCGGGGGCTGGAAACACCATATATTTT
CDR3aa: CASSPQAGAGNTIYF

d_gene: TRBD1
j_gene: TRBJ2-2
abundance: NA
v_gene: TRBV5-4
CDR3nt: TGTGCCAGCAGGTACTCAGGGGGCGCGAACACCGGGGAGCTGTTTTTT
CDR3aa: CASRYSGGANTGELFF

d_gene: NA
j_gene: TRBJ2-1
abundance: NA
v_gene: TRBV15
CDR3nt: TGTGCCACCAGCAGAGATTCAGGGTTGGACTCCTACAATGAGCAGTTCTTC
CDR3aa: CATSRDSGLDSYNEQFF

d_gene: NA
j_gene: TRBJ1-2
abundance: NA
v_gene: TRBV28
CDR3nt: TGTGCCAGCAGTTCGCGTTATGGCTACACCTTC
CDR3aa: CASSSRYGYTF

d_gene: NA
j_gene: TRBJ2-3
abundance: few
v_gene: TRBV2
CDR3nt: TGTGCCAGCATAGGGGGGGCCACAGATACGCAGTATTTT
CDR3aa: CASIGGATDTQYF

d_gene: NA
j_gene: TRBJ2-1
abundance: NA
v_gene: TRBV7-2
CDR3nt: TGTGCCAGCAGCCCTCGGACTGACTCCTACAATGAGCAGTTCTTC
CDR3aa: CASSPRTDSYNEQFF

d_gene: TRBD2
j_gene: TRBJ2-7
abundance: once
v_gene: TRBV28
CDR3nt: TGTGCCAGCAACGGACTAGCGGGAGTCCACGAGCAGTACTTC
CDR3aa: CASNGLAGVHEQYF

d_gene: NA
j_gene: TRBJ2-7
abundance: NA
v_gene: TRBV6-4
CDR3nt: TGTGCCAGCAGCGAACCCGGGACACAGTACGAGCAGTACTTC
CDR3aa: CASSEPGTQYEQYF

d_gene: TRBD2
j_gene: TRBJ2-7
abundance: NA
v_gene: TRBV7-2
CDR3nt: TGTGCCAGCAGACCAGCGGGAGGCTCCTACGAGCAGTACTTC
CDR3aa: CASRPAGGSYEQYF

d_gene: NA
j_gene: TRBJ2-1
abundance: NA
v_gene: TRBV19
CDR3nt: TGTGCCAGTAGTATTGGGGGGCTAGCGAAACCCTACAATGAGCAGTTCTTC
CDR3aa: CASSIGGLAKPYNEQFF

d_gene: TRBD1
j_gene: TRBJ2-1
abundance: NA
v_gene: TRBV7-9
CDR3nt: TGTGCCAGCAGCGAGGGACAGGAGCAGTTCTTC
CDR3aa: CASSEGQEQFF

d_gene: TRBD2
j_gene: TRBJ2-3
abundance: NA
v_gene: TRBV6-5
CDR3nt: TGTGCCACCGCATTTGGCGGGGGGGAGTATTTT
CDR3aa: CATAFGGGEYF

d_gene: NA
j_gene: TRBJ1-1
abundance: NA
v_gene: TRBV4-3
CDR3nt: TGCGCCAGCAGCCTTAGTCTGGACAGCGATTCCGAAGCTTTCTTT
CDR3aa: CASSLSLDSDSEAFF

d_gene: TRBD1
j_gene: TRBJ2-7
abundance: NA
v_gene: TRBV28
CDR3nt: TGTGCCAGCAGTTCACAGGGGGCAATGGTTCCCTACGAGCAGTACTTC
CDR3aa: CASSSQGAMVPYEQYF

d_gene: TRBD2
j_gene: TRBJ2-7
abundance: NA
v_gene: TRBV7-2
CDR3nt: TGTGCCAGCAGCTTAAGGGAGGGGACTAGCGGGTCCAGGAATTACGAGCAGTACTTC
CDR3aa: CASSLREGTSGSRNYEQYF

d_gene: NA
j_gene: TRBJ2-5
abundance: NA
v_gene: TRBV19
CDR3nt: TGTGCCAGTAGCCAGTACCAAGAGACCCAGTACTTC
CDR3aa: CASSQYQETQYF

d_gene: NA
j_gene: TRBJ1-5
abundance: NA
v_gene: TRBV19
CDR3nt: TGTGCCAGTAGTCCCGGCTCGTATCAGCCCCAGCATTTT
CDR3aa: CASSPGSYQPQHF

d_gene: NA
j_gene: TRBJ2-2
abundance: NA
v_gene: TRBV2
CDR3nt: TGTGCCAGCAGTGCCGAGGCAGCGACCACCGGGGAGCTGTTTTTT
CDR3aa: CASSAEAATTGELFF

d_gene: NA
j_gene: TRBJ2-7
abundance: NA
v_gene: TRBV9
CDR3nt: TGTGCCAGCAGCGTATGGGATCAGGGAGAGCAGTACTTC
CDR3aa: CASSVWDQGEQYF

d_gene: NA
j_gene: TRBJ2-1
abundance: NA
v_gene: TRBV25-1
CDR3nt: TGTGCCAGCAGTGAGGGCAACCCGAGGCAGTTCTTC
CDR3aa: CASSEGNPRQFF

d_gene: NA
j_gene: TRBJ2-3
abundance: NA
v_gene: TRBV29-1
CDR3nt: TGCAGTTTAATTCCGGGAGATACGCAGTATTTT
CDR3aa: CSLIPGDTQYF

d_gene: NA
j_gene: TRBJ1-1
abundance: NA
v_gene: TRBV2
CDR3nt: TGTGCCAGCAGTGACTCGGGTTCAGCTTTCTTT
CDR3aa: CASSDSGSAFF

d_gene: TRBD2
j_gene: TRBJ2-3
abundance: NA
v_gene: TRBV4-2
CDR3nt: TGTGCCAGCAGCCAAGATCCGGCGGGAGAGGGGACAGATACGCAGTATTTT
CDR3aa: CASSQDPAGEGTDTQYF

d_gene: NA
j_gene: TRBJ2-7
abundance: NA
v_gene: TRBV6-6
CDR3nt: TGTGCCACGGGGGGCAGACGGGAGCAGTACTTC
CDR3aa: CATGGRREQYF

d_gene: NA
j_gene: TRBJ2-2
abundance: NA
v_gene: TRBV5-6
CDR3nt: TGTGCCAGCAGCCAACTCGGGACGGCCACCGGGGAGCTGTTTTTT
CDR3aa: CASSQLGTATGELFF

d_gene: NA
j_gene: TRBJ2-7
abundance: NA
v_gene: TRBV5-5
CDR3nt: TGTGCCAGCAGCTTGGCGGCGGGTGCCTGGGACGAGCAGTACTTC
CDR3aa: CASSLAAGAWDEQYF

d_gene: NA
j_gene: TRBJ2-5
abundance: NA
v_gene: TRBV13
CDR3nt: TGTGCCAGCAGCGAAAAGGAGCTCAGGGGGGTGGAGACCCAGTACTTC
CDR3aa: CASSEKELRGVETQYF

d_gene: NA
j_gene: TRBJ1-1
abundance: NA
v_gene: TRBV6-5
CDR3nt: TGTGCCAGCAGTTTACAGCCCTACACTGAAGCTTTCTTT
CDR3aa: CASSLQPYTEAFF

d_gene: NA
j_gene: TRBJ2-5
abundance: once
v_gene: TRBV14
CDR3nt: TGTGCCAGCAGCAGTCTCCCCTGGGACACCCTAGAGACCCAGTACTTC
CDR3aa: CASSSLPWDTLETQYF

d_gene: NA
j_gene: TRBJ2-1
abundance: NA
v_gene: TRBV5-1
CDR3nt: TGCGCCAGCAGCCCTCGAGAGATATCCTACAATGAGCAGTTCTTC
CDR3aa: CASSPREISYNEQFF

d_gene: NA
j_gene: TRBJ1-1
abundance: NA
v_gene: TRBV14
CDR3nt: TGTGCCAGCAGCCTGCAGACCTACACTGAAGCTTTCTTT
CDR3aa: CASSLQTYTEAFF

d_gene: TRBD2
j_gene: TRBJ2-7
abundance: NA
v_gene: TRBV28
CDR3nt: TGTGCCAGCAGTCCATTGGCGGGAGGGCCGTACGAGCAGTACTTC
CDR3aa: CASSPLAGGPYEQYF

d_gene: TRBD2
j_gene: TRBJ2-3
abundance: NA
v_gene: TRBV7-3
CDR3nt: TGTGCCAGCAGCTATAGCGGGAGGGGGGCAGATACGCAGTATTTT
CDR3aa: CASSYSGRGADTQYF

d_gene: NA
j_gene: TRBJ2-7
abundance: NA
v_gene: TRBV25-1
CDR3nt: TGTGCCAGCAGGGACAACTCCTACGAGCAGTACTTC
CDR3aa: CASRDNSYEQYF